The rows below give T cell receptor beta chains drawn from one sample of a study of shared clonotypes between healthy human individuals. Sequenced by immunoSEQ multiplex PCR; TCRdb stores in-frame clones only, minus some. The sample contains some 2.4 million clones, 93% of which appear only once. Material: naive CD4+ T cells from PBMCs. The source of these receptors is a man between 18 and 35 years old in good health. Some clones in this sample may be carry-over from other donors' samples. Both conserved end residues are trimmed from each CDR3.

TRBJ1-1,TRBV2,ASSPRQSAEAF
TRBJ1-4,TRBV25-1,ASSEGGQGLGRREKLF
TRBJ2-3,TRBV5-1,ASSPGQGASNTQY
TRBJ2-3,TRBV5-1,ASSTGQGAPDTQY
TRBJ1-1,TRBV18,ASSQGTGGPEAF
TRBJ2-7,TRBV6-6,ASSYLRADPSYEQY
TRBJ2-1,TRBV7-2,ASSKTSGGAYNEQF
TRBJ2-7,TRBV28,ASSLVRLAGPYEQY
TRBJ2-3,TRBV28,ASSPETRRTDTQY
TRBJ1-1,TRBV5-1,ASSLAGTGSTEAF
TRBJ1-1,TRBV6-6,ASSYVGRNTEAF
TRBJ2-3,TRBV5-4,ASSSRTSTDTQY
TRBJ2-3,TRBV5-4,ASSTDRATSTDTQY
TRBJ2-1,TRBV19,ASRGARKGQEGEQF
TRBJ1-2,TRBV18,ASSPPEGPFNYGYT
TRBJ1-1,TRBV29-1,SVVGKATEAF
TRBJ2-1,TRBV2,ASSDQGLAGDYSYNEQF
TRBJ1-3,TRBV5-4,ASSFTGVAGNTIY
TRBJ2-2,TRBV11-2,ASSLVFGANTGELF
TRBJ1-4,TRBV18,ASSPGAGTNEKLF
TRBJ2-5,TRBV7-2,ASSQLTLETQY
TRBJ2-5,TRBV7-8,ASRFSETQY
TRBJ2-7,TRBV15,ATSRDRGQAYEQY
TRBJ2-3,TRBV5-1,ASSLEGLGVSTDTQY
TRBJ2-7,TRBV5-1,ASSLTGGRNEQY
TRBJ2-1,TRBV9,ASRPDSYNEQF
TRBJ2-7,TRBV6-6,ASSYLGQGREQY
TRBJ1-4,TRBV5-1,ASSPGQGNEKLF
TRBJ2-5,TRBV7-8,ASSSRTSRETQY
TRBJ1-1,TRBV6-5,ASSYSRITEAF
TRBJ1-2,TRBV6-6,ASRTAGLGNYGYT
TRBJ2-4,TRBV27,ASSSTGRAKNIQY
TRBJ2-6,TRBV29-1,SVGGFSGANVLT
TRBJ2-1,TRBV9,ASSARVLSYNEQF
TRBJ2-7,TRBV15,ATSRSSSGSINEQY
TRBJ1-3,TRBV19,ASSTTAHSHFSGNTIY
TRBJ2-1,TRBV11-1,ASSRRTASSYNEQF
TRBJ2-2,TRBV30,AWPGGENTGELF
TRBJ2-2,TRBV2,ASRAPGLVRTGELF
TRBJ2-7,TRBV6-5,ASSYSYRLSSYEQY
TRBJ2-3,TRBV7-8,ASSLGAHNTDTQY
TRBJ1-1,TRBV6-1,ASSEVEGMNTEAF
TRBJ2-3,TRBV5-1,ASSLSGTDTQY
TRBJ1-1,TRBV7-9,ASSLLQGAGEAF
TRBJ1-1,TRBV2,ASSTGQGTLGGEAF
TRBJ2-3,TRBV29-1,SVEVTGAKASTDTQY
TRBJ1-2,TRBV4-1,ASSQGGAYGYT
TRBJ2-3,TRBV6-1,ASPGLGSTDTQY
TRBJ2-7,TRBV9,ASSVSGAGLAYEQY
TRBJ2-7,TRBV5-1,ASSLWSGSSYEQY
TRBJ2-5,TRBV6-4,ASSLRGGETQY
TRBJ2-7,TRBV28,ASNVRRGAYEQY
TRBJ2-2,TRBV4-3,ASSQEARAGPPGELF
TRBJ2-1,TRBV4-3,ASSLNGGLNEQF
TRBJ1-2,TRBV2,ASRDIKSGYT
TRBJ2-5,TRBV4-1,ASSQQSGREETQY